This T cell receptor (beta chain) was found in a study of molecular identifiers for immune sequencing clone quantification. Overall study findings and caveats: Even with one million naive cells present, spiked Jurkat TCR RNA from one cell was reportedly detectable.

Germline V gene sequence: CDR1 LGHDT, CDR2 YNNKEL (reference sequence). This CDR3 contains 15 residues. Naive CD8 T cells were FACS-sorted by CD8+CD4-CCR7+CD45RA+ markers. Concerning this clonotype itself: As yet, its antigen is unknown. Relative to the germline gene, one junction end is altered; a read error may explain this.

Using its own MiXCR run on the PCR reads, TCRdb lists one record per CDR3 protein. The sample contains tens of thousands of distinct CDR3 sequences, 19% of which appear only once. Sequencing input: naive CD8+ T cells from blood, with Jurkat cell RNA spiked in. Subset: FACS-sorted CD8+CD4-CCR7+CD45RA+ naive T cells. The V gene is TRBV3-1, the J gene TRBJ1-1; tentatively, D is TRBD1 (5 bases). The origin of this receptor is a human donor in good health. Some libraries in this study had Jurkat cell RNA spiked in. The CDR3 protein is CAISQDGAEAPGALF. The DNA of the CDR3 is TGTGCCATCAGCCAAGATGGGGCGGAGGCCCCAGGAGCTCTCTTT. Based on the CDR3 plus reference TRBV3-1 and TRBJ1-1, the full variable domain is DTAVSQTPKYLVTQMGNDKSIKCEQNLGHDTMYWYKQDSKKFLKIMFSYNNKELIINETVPNRFSPKSPDKAHLNLHINSLELGDSAVYFCAISQDGAEAPGALFGQGTRLTVV.